Below, one TCR beta chain is given with its context. Its antigen has not been determined. No qualities accompany the bases; no much larger clone lies one base away. The trim is 1 base for V and 10 bases for J, with a gap of 17 bases between the germline ends. The CDR3 starts with the cysteine, ends with the phenylalanine, and has 15 residues. The sequence is cut down to CDR3 DNA, 45 bases in frame from base 1. From the germline V gene, CDR1 is SGHAT and CDR2 is FQNNGV. This record belongs to a study of T-cell memory formation after mild COVID-19 (dated by TCRdb to 2020 to 2022). Study-level background: Most TCR sequence clusters were specific to one of the two donors. The cohort comprised two young, previously healthy adult volunteers, one female and one male. In two donors, T-cell clones that expanded and contracted after mild COVID-19 were followed by sequencing TCRalpha and TCRbeta repertoires longitudinally. Overall results and qualifications from the work: The detection of some responding clones in pre-infection memory suggests that pre-existing cross-reactive memory T cells joined the SARS-CoV-2 response. The study included only a couple of mild cases, and larger cohorts that include severe cases with pre-infection samples were judged to be necessary. From day 15 to 85, contracting clones showed balanced CD4/CD8 phenotypes, whereas a second wave of clones that expanded from day 15 to 37 leaned towards CD4+. Whether the second-wave clones peaking on day 37 were SARS-CoV-2 specific was not confirmed. Contracting CD4+ clones were located mainly in the CM and EM memory subsets, whereas CD8+ clones were found to be enriched in EMRA.

The data were produced on an Illumina NovaSeq 6000. Using 5'RACE with constant-segment primers, TCRalpha and TCRbeta cDNA libraries were constructed, with sample barcodes and unique molecular identifiers added in the process. RNA was extracted from every sample with Trizol reagent. Amplification of the libraries took two PCR steps, and the second step added a second sample barcode plus Illumina TruSeq adapters. Sequencing of the libraries was done on an Illumina NovaSeq, producing 2 x 150 bp paired-end reads. From the authors' description of their analysis: Reads were demultiplexed and collapsed into UMI-guided consensus sequences with migec v1.2.7. Using mixcr v2.1.11, UMI consensuses were aligned to TRA and TRB V and J templates and then assembled into clonotypes. A clonotype was counted as expanded or contracted only when both edgeR and NoisET called the clonotype significant, with the noise models trained on biological replicates. For edgeR calls, a false discovery rate-adjusted p below 0.01 and a log2 fold-change threshold of 1 were applied. PCA with hierarchical clustering of max-normalized trajectories of the 1000 most abundant clonotypes was used as exploratory dynamics analysis. Separately sequenced CD4+ and CD8+ repertoires were used to assign a CD4 or CD8 phenotype to each responding clone. TCRdb trimmed public reads at Q25 via fastp, called clones via MiXCR and kept in-frame beta chains. When rows share a CDR3 protein, they turn into one entry using the most common DNA and genes. The V and J calls here are based on TCRdb, not the publication. This sample has around 300,000 distinct CDR3 sequences in its table, and roughly 15% of those were observed once. The ten largest make up 22% of the sample.

Ficoll-Paque density gradient centrifugation was the method used to isolate PBMCs. This chain is built from TRBV11-2 and TRBJ2-1, and possibly TRBD2, on 5 matching bases. This clonotype was obtained from a man between 18 and 35 years old who had mild COVID-19 (a few samples of this study predate the infection). The sample titles of this study are shuffled in the database, so cell type and time point are left out; the donor was told from shared clones. The sample was PBMCs or a T cell subset sorted from them (not recorded which). Read as DNA, the sequence is TGTGCCAGCAGCTTAGTCCCCACCAGCGGAGAGGAGCAGTTCTTC. This yields the protein CASSLVPTSGEEQFF.